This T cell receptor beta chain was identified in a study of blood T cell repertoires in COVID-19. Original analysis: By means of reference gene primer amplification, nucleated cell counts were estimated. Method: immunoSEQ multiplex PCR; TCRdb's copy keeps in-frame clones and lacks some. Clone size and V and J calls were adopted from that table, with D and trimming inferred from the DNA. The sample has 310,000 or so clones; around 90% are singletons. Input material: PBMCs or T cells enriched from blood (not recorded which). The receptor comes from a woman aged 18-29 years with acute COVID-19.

In DNA, the CDR3 is TGTGCCAGCAGCTTAGCGGGGAGTCACTCGGACCAGTACTTC. This translates into CASSLAGSHSDQYF. The rearrangement uses TRBV7-9 and TRBJ2-5, with D possibly matching TRBD2 (5 bases). Between the trimmed V and J ends, which lost 0 bases and 10 bases, there was a span of 15 bases. CDR3 size: 14 residues. Per the germline V gene, CDR1 is SEHNR and CDR2 is FQNEAQ (reference sequence).